Listed here is a single TCR beta chain. CDR1 is MDHEN and CDR2 is SYDVKM in the germline V gene. CDR3 length equals 12 residues. Deletions cut 4 bases from V and 8 bases from J, with 11 bases between. The data originate from a study of blood T cell repertoires in COVID-19. Sequencing was performed with immunoSEQ multiplex PCR; in TCRdb, only in-frame clones are kept and a portion is missing. The sample comprises tens of thousands of clones, roughly 90% of which are singletons, and approximately 3% rests with the top ten. The source material was peripheral blood. The receptor was derived from a middle-aged man with active COVID-19. The V gene is TRBV28, the J gene TRBJ1-2; D call uncertain. CDR3 nucleotide sequence: TGTGCCAGCAGTTCCCAGGTGAAGGGCTACACCTTC. This codes for CASSSQVKGYTF.